Listed here are 14 T cell receptor beta chains from one sample, sequenced in a study of beta chain features in type 1 diabetes. Sequenced material consisted of expressed TCRB transcripts (all of the isolated RNA was reverse transcribed). The table came from immunoSEQ multiplex PCR; TCRdb's copy has only in-frame clones and leaves some out. The table records about 220,000 clones, around 9.9% of them present only once. The sequenced sample was central memory CD4+ T cells from blood. The origin of the receptors is a man aged 18 to 29 in good health.

This clone was counted between two and nine times. The rearrangement uses TRBV30 and TRBJ2-7; 11 positions match TRBD1. CDR3 length: 12 amino acids. CDR1 is GTSNPN and CDR2 is SVGIG in the germline V gene (reference sequence). V was clipped by 8 bases and J by 7 bases; unmatched bases: 7. CDR3 in amino acids: CAGGQGAREQYF. The DNA for the CDR3 is TGTGCCGGAGGACAGGGGGCAAGGGAGCAGTACTTC.

This clone came up many times. The gene calls are TRBV12-5 and TRBJ2-3; D is possibly TRBD1 (5 bases). Germline values: CDR1 LGHNT, CDR2 FRNRAP. The V end lost 3 bases, the J end lost 2 bases, and 21 bases lay between the germline ends. The length of the CDR3 is 18 residues. Here the CDR3 DNA reads TGTGCTAGTGGTTTATCTAGTCCCTTCTCAGGGCCCACAGATACGCAGTATTTT. Encoded protein: CASGLSSPFSGPTDTQYF.

The rearrangement uses TRBV30 and TRBJ1-1; D not certain. CDR1 is GTSNPN, CDR2 SVGIG, per germline (reference sequence). The CDR3 spans 10 residues. V shed 3 bases and J shed 4 bases, with 3 bases lying between them. The CDR3 coding sequence is TGTGCCTGGAGGGTCACTGAAGCTTTCTTT. Amino acid sequence: CAWRVTEAFF.

This clone has only a few counts. The junction differs from germline at one of its ends, possibly a read error. V is TRBV7-7 and J is TRBJ2-5; D is perhaps TRBD2 (7 bases). This CDR3 spans 15 amino acids. The V gene's germline CDR1 is SSHAT and CDR2 FNYEAQ (reference sequence). CDR3 DNA: TGTGCTAGCAGCGCCCGCGGGGGCCAACCGGAGACCCAGTACTTC. As protein: CASSARGGQPETQYF.

V usage is TRBV5-1 and J usage is TRBJ1-4, with 7 bases that match TRBD1. The CDR3 is 16 amino acids. Losses at the gene ends were 0 bases for V and 4 bases for J; bases not matched to a gene: 6. The germline V gene encodes CDR1 SGHRS and CDR2 YFSETQ. Here the CDR3 DNA reads TGCGCCAGCAGCTTGGATGGGGGACAGTATAATGAAAAACTGTTTTTT. The encoded protein is CASSLDGGQYNEKLFF.

This clone has more than one count but fewer than ten. This rearrangement joins TRBV2 to TRBJ2-1; 13 bases align to TRBD2. CDR1 SNHLY and CDR2 FYNNEI come from the germline V gene. Germline trimming cut 6 bases from V and 4 bases from J; bases unmatched to any gene: 6. The CDR3 consists of 16 residues. CDR3 protein: CASRRLAGGVYNEQFF. CDR3 nucleotides: TGTGCCAGCAGGAGACTAGCGGGAGGAGTTTACAATGAGCAGTTCTTC.

The CDR3 is CASSASGGADTQYF. The CDR3 DNA reads as TGTGCCAGCAGCGCAAGCGGAGGGGCAGATACGCAGTATTTT. V usage is TRBV7-8 and J usage is TRBJ2-3; TRBD2 is a possible D gene (6 bases). The CDR3 spans 14 residues. Germline values: CDR1 SGHVS, CDR2 FQNEAQ. The V gene lost 5 bases and the J gene lost 4 bases, with 13 bases spanning the gap.

This clone has ten or more counts. The V gene is TRBV2, the J gene TRBJ2-3; TRBD2 matches at 8 bases. Germline values: CDR1 SNHLY, CDR2 FYNNEI. V lost 10 bases and J lost 2; bases outside the gene matches: 5. This CDR3 region has 13 residues. CDR3 region: CATGLALTDTQYF. CDR3 in DNA: TGTGCCACAGGACTAGCCCTCACAGATACGCAGTATTTT.

The chain carries TRBV20-1 and TRBJ1-1; unclear D gene. The germline CDR1 and CDR2 sequences are DFQATT and SNEGSKA (reference sequence). CDR3 size: 11 residues. V lost 5 bases and J lost 8, with 12 bases in between. The CDR3 loop is CSALRTREAFF. DNA of the CDR3: TGCAGTGCTCTGAGGACGCGAGAAGCTTTCTTT.

This clone was counted at least ten times. The chain joins TRBV5-4 to TRBJ1-1; no clear D gene. The CDR3 has 13 residues. Germline assignment: CDR1 SGHNT and CDR2 YYREEE (reference sequence). Trimming left V 2 bases short and J 0 bases short, with 5 bases between. The DNA of the CDR3 is TGTGCCAGCAGCTTTATGATGAACACTGAAGCTTTCTTT. Translation gives CASSFMMNTEAFF. The full variable domain, completed using reference TRBV5-4 and TRBJ1-1, is ETGVTQSPTHLIKTRGQQVTLRCSSQSGHNTVSWYQQALGQGPQFIFQYYREEENGRGNFPPRFSGLQFPNYSSELNVNALELDDSALYLCASSFMMNTEAFFGQGTRLTVV.

This clone was counted a few times. The gene calls are TRBV30 and TRBJ1-1, with TRBD1 matching 9 bases. Trimming removed 4 bases from V and 5 bases from J; junction bases left unmatched: 5. This CDR3 is 13 amino acids long. Germline CDR1 reads GTSNPN; CDR2 reads SVGIG (reference sequence). CDR3 region: CAWIQGQGTEAFF. The DNA of the CDR3 is TGTGCCTGGATCCAGGGACAGGGTACTGAAGCTTTCTTT. The whole variable domain, filled in from reference TRBV30 and TRBJ1-1, reads SQTIHQWPATLVQPVGSPLSLECTVEGTSNPNLYWYRQAAGRGLQLLFYSVGIGQISSEVPQNLSASRPQDRQFILSSKKLLLSDSGFYLCAWIQGQGTEAFFGQGTRLTVV.

This chain connects TRBV9 to TRBJ2-1; 7 bases are shared with TRBD2. Germline trimming cut 4 bases from V and 6 bases from J; bases unmatched to any gene: 19. The CDR3 totals 18 residues. Germline V gives CDR1 SGDLS, CDR2 YYNGEE. This chain's CDR3 is CASSPLAGGALGVNEQFF. As DNA, the CDR3 is TGTGCCAGCAGCCCTTTAGCGGGCGGGGCACTAGGGGTCAATGAGCAGTTCTTC.

The CDR3 nucleotides are TGTGCCAGCCCCTATGGCCCGAGACAGGGTGCCTTCTCTGGGGCCAACGTCCTGACTTTC. Encoded protein: CASPYGPRQGAFSGANVLTF. The rearrangement links TRBV28 to TRBJ2-6; TRBD1 aligns across 7 bases. The J segment lost 0 bases and the V segment lost 8 bases, leaving 19 bases of the junction unmatched. Germline-derived CDR1 and CDR2 are MDHEN and SYDVKM. This CDR3 is 20 amino acids long.

The CDR3 coding sequence is TGTGCCAGCAGCCCCACTAGCGGGAGTCGGTACGAGCAGTACTTC. The encoded protein is CASSPTSGSRYEQYF. The chain couples TRBV7-9 to TRBJ2-7; 11 bases agree with TRBD2. The CDR3 covers 15 residues. Per the germline V gene, CDR1 is SEHNR and CDR2 is FQNEAQ (reference sequence). Unmatched junction bases numbered 7, after V lost 5 bases and J lost 4 bases.